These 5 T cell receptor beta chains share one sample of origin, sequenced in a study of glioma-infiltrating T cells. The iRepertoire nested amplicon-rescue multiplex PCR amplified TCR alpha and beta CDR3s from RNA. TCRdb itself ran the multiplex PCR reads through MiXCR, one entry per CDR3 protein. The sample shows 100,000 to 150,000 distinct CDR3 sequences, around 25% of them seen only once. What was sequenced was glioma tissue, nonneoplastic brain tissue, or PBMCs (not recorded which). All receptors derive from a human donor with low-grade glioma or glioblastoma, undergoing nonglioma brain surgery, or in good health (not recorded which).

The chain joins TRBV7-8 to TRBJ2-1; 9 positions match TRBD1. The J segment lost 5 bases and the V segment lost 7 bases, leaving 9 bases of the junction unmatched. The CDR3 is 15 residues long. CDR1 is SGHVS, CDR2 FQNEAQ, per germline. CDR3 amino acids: CASTEQGARNNEQFF. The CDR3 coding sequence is TGTGCCAGCACCGAACAGGGGGCGCGGAACAATGAGCAGTTCTTC.

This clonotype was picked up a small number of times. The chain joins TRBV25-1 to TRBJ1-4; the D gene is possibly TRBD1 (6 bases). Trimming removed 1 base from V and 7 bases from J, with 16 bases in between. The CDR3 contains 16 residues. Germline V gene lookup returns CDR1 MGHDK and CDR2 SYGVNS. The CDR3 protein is CASSESGRGLGEKLFF. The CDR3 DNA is TGTGCCAGCAGTGAATCCGGTAGGGGGTTGGGTGAAAAACTGTTTTTT.

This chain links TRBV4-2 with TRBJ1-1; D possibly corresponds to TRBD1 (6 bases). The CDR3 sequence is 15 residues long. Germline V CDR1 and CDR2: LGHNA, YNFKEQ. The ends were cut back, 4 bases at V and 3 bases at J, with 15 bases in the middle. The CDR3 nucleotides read TGTGCCAGCAGCCCTCATGGGGGGCGAGACACTGAAGCTTTCTTT. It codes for CASSPHGGRDTEAFF.

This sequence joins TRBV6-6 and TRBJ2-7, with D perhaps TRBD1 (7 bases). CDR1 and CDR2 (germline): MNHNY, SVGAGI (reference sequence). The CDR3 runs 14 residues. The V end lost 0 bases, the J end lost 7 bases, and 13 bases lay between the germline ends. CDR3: CASSYSDRAGEQYV. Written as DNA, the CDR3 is TGTGCCAGCAGTTACTCAGACAGGGCGGGAGAGCAGTACGTC.

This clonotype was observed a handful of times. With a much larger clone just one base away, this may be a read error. In nucleotides, the CDR3 is TGTGCCAGCAGCTCCTCTACAGCCTCAGTCGGCGAGCAGTACGTC. Translated, it gives CASSSSTASVGEQYV. The genes are TRBV28 and TRBJ2-7, with D uncertain. This CDR3 is 15 amino acids long. The V end was cut by 6 bases, the J end by 6 bases, with 21 bases between. Germline-derived CDR1 and CDR2 are MDHEN and SYDVKM.